This TCR beta chain was found in a study of blood T cell repertoires in COVID-19. Background on the study: From the United States, Italy and Spain came samples of acute and convalescent COVID-19.

The CDR3 length is 17 residues. Unmatched junction bases numbered 9, after V lost 4 bases and J lost 7 bases. Germline V CDR1 and CDR2: PRHDT, FYEKMQ (reference sequence). Clones were sequenced by immunoSEQ multiplex PCR, and TCRdb holds only the in-frame ones, with some missing. Counted here are about 77,000 clones, about 80% occurring once; the ten biggest clones make up under 5%. The sequencing input was peripheral blood. The receptor comes from a woman aged 70-85 years with acute or convalescent COVID-19. J is TRBJ1-6 and V is TRBV13, with 11 bases aligning to TRBD1. DNA of the CDR3: TGTGCCAGCAGCTCCTGGACAGGGGGCGACTCGAATTCACCCCTCCACTTT. It is translated as CASSSWTGGDSNSPLHF.